This T cell receptor beta chain was recovered during a study of response to subunit inactivated influenza vaccine. The CDR3 runs 15 residues. V was shortened by 4 bases and J by 8 bases, with 20 bases between the two germline ends. The germline gives CDR1 GTSNPN, CDR2 SVGIG (reference sequence). One entry per CDR3 protein results from TCRdb running MiXCR on the RT-PCR reads. The sample has hundreds of thousands of distinct CDR3 sequences; 14% are singletons. Study-wide findings and caveats: It was the authors' suggestion that each seasonal influenza vaccination recruits few new T cells.

Regarding this clonotype: Its specificity is not known.

The V call is TRBV30, the J call TRBJ1-4; D is perhaps TRBD1 (5 bases). This material consisted of PBMCs from blood, taken 14 days before vaccination. This TCR came from a man aged 45-65 years who received an inactivated influenza vaccine. CDR3 nucleotides: TGTGCCTGGACCAGCAGGGACGGACGTCGGGAAAAACTGTTTTTT. Its translation: CAWTSRDGRREKLFF.